This TCR beta chain was sequenced for a study of Graves' ophthalmopathy and Graves' hyperthyroidism. For the study at large: Specimen type is peripheral blood, obtained at initial diagnosis before any treatment.

RNA transcripts provided the template for amplifying TCR beta CDR3 regions. HTBI primers served in a first-round RT-PCR, which a second-round multiplex PCR followed. TCRdb re-analysed the multiplex PCR reads in MiXCR, keeping a single row per CDR3 protein. The repertoire consists of hundreds of thousands of distinct CDR3 sequences, with approximately 22% occurring once and the leading ten covering roughly 7.4%. Germline CDR1 PRHDT, CDR2 FYEKMQ (reference sequence). V lost 3 bases to trimming and J lost 3 bases, with 11 bases between them. There are 14 residues in the CDR3. Sequencing input: peripheral blood. This clonotype was sampled from a woman younger than 30 with stable Graves' hyperthyroidism. Some clones in this sample may be carry-over from other donors' samples. The chain is built from TRBV13 and TRBJ1-2; possibly TRBD1 for D (6 bases). The CDR3 DNA follows: TGTGCCAGCAGCTTCTTGGGACAAGACTATGGCTACACCTTC. It yields the protein CASSFLGQDYGYTF.